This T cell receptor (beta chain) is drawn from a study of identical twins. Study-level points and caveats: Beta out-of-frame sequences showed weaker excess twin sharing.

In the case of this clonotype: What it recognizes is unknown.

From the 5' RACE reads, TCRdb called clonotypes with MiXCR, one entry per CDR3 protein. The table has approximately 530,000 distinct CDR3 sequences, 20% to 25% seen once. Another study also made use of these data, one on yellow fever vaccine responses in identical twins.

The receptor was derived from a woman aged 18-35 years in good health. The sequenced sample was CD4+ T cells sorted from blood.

The CDR3: CASSPRSDRVNTEAFF. The CDR3 DNA is TGCGCCAGCAGCCCCCGCTCAGACAGGGTGAACACTGAAGCTTTCTTT. V gene TRBV5-1 combines with J gene TRBJ1-1, with 7 bases matching TRBD1. The CDR3 spans 16 residues. Germline V gene lookup returns CDR1 SGHRS and CDR2 YFSETQ. The J segment lost 0 bases and the V segment lost 4 bases, leaving 9 bases of the junction unmatched.